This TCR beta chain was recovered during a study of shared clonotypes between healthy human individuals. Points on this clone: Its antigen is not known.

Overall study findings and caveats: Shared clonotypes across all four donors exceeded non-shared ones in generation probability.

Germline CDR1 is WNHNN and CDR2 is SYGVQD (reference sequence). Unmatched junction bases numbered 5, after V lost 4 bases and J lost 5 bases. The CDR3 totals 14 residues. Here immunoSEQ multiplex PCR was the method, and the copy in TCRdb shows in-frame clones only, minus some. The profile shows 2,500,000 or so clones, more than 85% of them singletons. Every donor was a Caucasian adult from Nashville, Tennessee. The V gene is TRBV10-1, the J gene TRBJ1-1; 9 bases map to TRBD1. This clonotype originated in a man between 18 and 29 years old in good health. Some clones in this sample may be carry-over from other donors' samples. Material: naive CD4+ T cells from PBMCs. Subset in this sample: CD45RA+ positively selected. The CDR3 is CASSASGTGTEAFF. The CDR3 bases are TGCGCCAGCAGTGCCTCCGGGACAGGGACTGAAGCTTTCTTT.